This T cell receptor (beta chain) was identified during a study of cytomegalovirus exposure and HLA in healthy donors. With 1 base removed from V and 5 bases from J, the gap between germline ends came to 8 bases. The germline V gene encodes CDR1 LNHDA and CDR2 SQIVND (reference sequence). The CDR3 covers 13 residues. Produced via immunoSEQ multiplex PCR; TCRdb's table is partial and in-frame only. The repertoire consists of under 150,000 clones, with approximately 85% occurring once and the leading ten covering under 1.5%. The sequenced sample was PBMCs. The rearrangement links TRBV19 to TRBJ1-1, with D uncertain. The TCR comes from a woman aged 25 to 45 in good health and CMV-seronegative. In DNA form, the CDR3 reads TGTGCCAGTAGTATAGTTGGAGGGACTGAAGCTTTCTTT. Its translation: CASSIVGGTEAFF.